The sequence of this T cell receptor (beta chain) was determined in a study of T cells in Graves' hyperthyroidism and ophthalmopathy. The sample holds many counts of this clonotype. Antigen unknown. General observations from the study: In blood, most of the thyroid clonotypes expanded above 0.001 were also present. Ophthalmopathy was separated from stable hyperthyroidism by a 13 V-J model.

The CDR3 length is 15 residues. V gave up 6 bases and J gave up 0 bases, with 12 bases separating them. Amplification targeted TCR beta CDR3 regions from RNA transcripts. Initially, a first-round RT-PCR of the TCR CDR3 employed the HTBI primer set. TCRdb re-called the multiplex PCR reads with MiXCR, one entry per CDR3 protein. The sample carries under 550,000 distinct CDR3 sequences, roughly 13% recorded once. The chain combines TRBV12-3 or TRBV12-4 with TRBJ2-1, with D perhaps matching TRBD1 (5 bases). Sequencing used blood. This TCR was sampled from a woman aged 18-35 years with Graves' hyperthyroidism. The CDR3: CASSIGAASYNEQFF. In DNA, the CDR3 is TGTGCCAGCAGCATTGGGGCAGCCTCCTACAATGAGCAGTTCTTC.